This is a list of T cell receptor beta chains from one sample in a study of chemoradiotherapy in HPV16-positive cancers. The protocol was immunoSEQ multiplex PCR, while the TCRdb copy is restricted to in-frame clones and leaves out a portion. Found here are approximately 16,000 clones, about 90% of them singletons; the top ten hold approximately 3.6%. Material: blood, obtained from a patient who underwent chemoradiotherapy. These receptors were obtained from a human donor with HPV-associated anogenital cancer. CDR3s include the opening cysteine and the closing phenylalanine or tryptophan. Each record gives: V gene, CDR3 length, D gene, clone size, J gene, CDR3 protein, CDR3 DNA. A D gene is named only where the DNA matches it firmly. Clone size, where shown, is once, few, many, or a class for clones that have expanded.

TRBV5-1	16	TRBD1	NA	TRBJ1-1	CASSQGQGARNTEAFF	TGCGCCAGCAGCCAGGGACAGGGGGCGAGGAACACTGAAGCTTTCTTT
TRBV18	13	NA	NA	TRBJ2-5	CASSPGRQETQYF	TGTGCCAGCTCGCCGGGGAGGCAGGAGACCCAGTACTTC
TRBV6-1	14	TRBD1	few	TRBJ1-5	CASSRTGGNQPQHF	TGTGCCAGCAGTCGGACAGGGGGCAATCAGCCCCAGCATTTT
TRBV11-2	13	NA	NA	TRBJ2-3	CASILVGTDTQYF	TGTGCCAGCATTCTAGTGGGCACAGATACGCAGTATTTT
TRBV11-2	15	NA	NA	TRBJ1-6	CASSSHRMGNSPLHF	TGTGCCAGCAGCTCCCACCGGATGGGGAATTCACCCCTCCACTTT
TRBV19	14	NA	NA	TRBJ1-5	CASSMWNSNQPQHF	TGTGCCAGTAGTATGTGGAATAGCAATCAGCCCCAGCATTTT
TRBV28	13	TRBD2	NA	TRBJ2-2	CASSGLEAGELFF	TGTGCCAGCAGTGGACTAGAGGCCGGGGAGCTGTTTTTT
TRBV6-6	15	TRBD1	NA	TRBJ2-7	CASSSPGTVSYEQYF	TGTGCCAGCAGTTCCCCCGGGACAGTCTCCTACGAGCAGTACTTC
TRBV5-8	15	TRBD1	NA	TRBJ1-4	CASSRTGGANEKLFF	TGTGCCAGCAGCCGGACAGGGGGTGCTAATGAAAAACTGTTTTTT
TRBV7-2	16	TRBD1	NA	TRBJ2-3	CASSRTGGGFTDTQYF	TGTGCCAGCAGCCGGACAGGGGGAGGGTTCACAGATACGCAGTATTTT
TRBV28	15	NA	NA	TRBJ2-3	CASRPGGTPGDTQYF	TGTGCCAGCAGACCAGGGGGGACACCTGGGGATACGCAGTATTTT
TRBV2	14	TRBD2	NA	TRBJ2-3	CASRLTSGTDTQYF	TGTGCCAGCCGACTGACTAGCGGAACAGATACGCAGTATTTT
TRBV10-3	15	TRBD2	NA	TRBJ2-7	CAISEIGGGTYEQYF	TGTGCCATCAGTGAGATAGGCGGGGGGACCTACGAGCAGTACTTC
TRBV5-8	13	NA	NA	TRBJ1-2	CASSPQAGYGYTF	TGTGCCAGCAGCCCGCAGGCAGGCTATGGCTACACCTTC
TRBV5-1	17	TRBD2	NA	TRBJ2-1	CASSLPARLAGGNEQFF	TGCGCCAGCAGCTTGCCCGCCAGACTAGCGGGAGGCAATGAGCAGTTCTTC